This T cell receptor (beta chain) was recovered during a study of read filtering for tumor transcriptome and immune sequencing. Across the study: Transcriptome libraries were built from DNase-treated RNA. RNA-seq yielded only roughly 75 to 1,300 TCR reads, IR-seq about 4 to 11 million.

About this clonotype: The target antigen is unknown.

The library was built from roughly 400 ng RNA with molecular barcoded adaptors for alpha/delta and beta/gamma chains. TCRdb fed the reads into MiXCR, producing one record per CDR3 protein. Of 50,000 to 65,000 distinct CDR3 sequences in the sample, roughly 19% were seen once. Study results and limitations: RNA-seq captured clonotypes less deeply and reliably than IR-seq.

The germline gives CDR1 SNHLY, CDR2 FYNNEI. The CDR3 is made up of 14 amino acids. Trimming removed 11 bases from V and 4 bases from J, with 20 bases in between. The rearrangement uses TRBV2 and TRBJ1-1; D is perhaps TRBD1 (5 bases). The TCR sequence derives from a donor aged 40 or older with multiple myeloma. Sequencing was carried out using a population of CD138-negative cells sorted from bone marrow. DNA of the CDR3: TGTGCCGGCTCAAGGGCCTGGGGGGGCACTGAAGCTTTCTTT. Residues: CAGSRAWGGTEAFF.